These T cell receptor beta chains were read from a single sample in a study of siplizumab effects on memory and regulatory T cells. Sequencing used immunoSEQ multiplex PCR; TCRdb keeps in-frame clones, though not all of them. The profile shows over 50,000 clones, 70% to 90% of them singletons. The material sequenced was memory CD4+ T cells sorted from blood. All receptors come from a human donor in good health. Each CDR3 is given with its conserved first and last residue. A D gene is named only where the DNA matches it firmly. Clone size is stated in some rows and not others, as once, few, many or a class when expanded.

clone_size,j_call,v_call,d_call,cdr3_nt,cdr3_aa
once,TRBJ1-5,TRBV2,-,TGTGCCAGCAGTGGCCCCAATCAGCCCCAGCATTTT,CASSGPNQPQHF
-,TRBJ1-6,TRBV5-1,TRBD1,TGCGCCAGCAACCCGGGACAGGGGGAATCACCCCTCCACTTT,CASNPGQGESPLHF
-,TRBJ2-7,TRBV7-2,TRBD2,TGTGCCAGCAGCCCCACCAGGCGGGGGGGCCGATACGAGCAGTACTTC,CASSPTRRGGRYEQYF
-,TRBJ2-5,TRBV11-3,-,TGTGCCAGCAGCTCGCCCGGGGCGCCCCAGTACTTC,CASSSPGAPQYF
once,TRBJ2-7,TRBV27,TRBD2,TGTGCCAGCAGTTTAGTTTTAACTAGCGGGGCTCACGAGCAGTACTTC,CASSLVLTSGAHEQYF
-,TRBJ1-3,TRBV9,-,TGTGCCAGCAGCGTAGGCTTCCTACCGGGAGGAAACACCATATATTTT,CASSVGFLPGGNTIYF
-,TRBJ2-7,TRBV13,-,TGTGCCAGCAGCTCGACCACCCAGTTTTGGGAGCAGTACTTC,CASSSTTQFWEQYF
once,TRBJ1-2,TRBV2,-,TGTGCCAGCAGTAACAGGGAAGACTATGGCTACACCTTC,CASSNREDYGYTF
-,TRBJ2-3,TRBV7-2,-,TGTGCCAGCAGCCCAGGACTTAACACAGATACGCAGTATTTT,CASSPGLNTDTQYF
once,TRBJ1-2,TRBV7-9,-,TGTGCCAGCAGCTCGGTGATGCGGGGCCAATATGGCTACACCTTC,CASSSVMRGQYGYTF
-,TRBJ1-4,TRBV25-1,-,TGTGCCCGGCCGGGCAGGGGACCAACTAATGAAAAACTGTTTTTT,CARPGRGPTNEKLFF
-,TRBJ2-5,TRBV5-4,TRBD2,TGTGCCAGCAGCTTAACTAGCGGGAAAGAGACCCAGTACTTC,CASSLTSGKETQYF
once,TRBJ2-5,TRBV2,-,TGTGCCAGCAGTCTTCTTCGGAGCCAAGAGACCCAGTACTTC,CASSLLRSQETQYF
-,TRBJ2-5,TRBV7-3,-,TGTGCCAGCAGCCAGAAGTGGGCTGAGACCCAGTACTTC,CASSQKWAETQYF
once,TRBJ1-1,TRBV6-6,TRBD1,TGTGCCAGCAGTTCCGTGGACAGGGGAGACACTGAAGCTTTCTTT,CASSSVDRGDTEAFF
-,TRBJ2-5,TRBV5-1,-,TGCGCCAGCAGACCGGATGGAGAGACCCAGTACTTC,CASRPDGETQYF
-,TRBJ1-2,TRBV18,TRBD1,TGTGCCAGCTCACCACCCAACAGGGGTGGAAGCTATGGCTACACCTTC,CASSPPNRGGSYGYTF
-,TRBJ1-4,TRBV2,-,TGTGCCAGCAGTGCCCGAGGGGCCCCGGGGGAAAAACTGTTTTTT,CASSARGAPGEKLFF
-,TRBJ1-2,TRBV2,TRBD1,TGTGCCAGCAGTCCCCAGGGGGAGGTCTATGGCTACACCTTC,CASSPQGEVYGYTF
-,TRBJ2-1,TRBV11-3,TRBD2,TGTGCCAGCAGTCTTTACGGGAGGGGAGCCTACAATGAGCAGTTCTTC,CASSLYGRGAYNEQFF
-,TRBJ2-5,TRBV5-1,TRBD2,TGCGCCAGCAGCTTGGCCACCGGGACTAGCGGGAGCTCCCCCCAAGAGACCCAGTACTTC,CASSLATGTSGSSPQETQYF
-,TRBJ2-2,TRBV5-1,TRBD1,TGCGCCAGCAGCAAAGGACAGGGTGGAACCGGGGAGCTGTTTTTT,CASSKGQGGTGELFF
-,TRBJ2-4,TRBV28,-,TGTGCCAGCACGAGACAGATGATAGCCAAAAACATTCAGTACTTC,CASTRQMIAKNIQYF
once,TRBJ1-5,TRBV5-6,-,TGTGCCAGCAGCCCACAGGGCCAGCCCCAGCATTTT,CASSPQGQPQHF
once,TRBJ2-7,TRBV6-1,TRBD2,TGTGCCAGCAGTGTTGGCCTAGCGGTAATTTACGAGCAGTACTTC,CASSVGLAVIYEQYF
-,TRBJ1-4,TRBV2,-,TGTGCCAGCAGCCTGTCAGGACAAGAAAAACTGTTTTTT,CASSLSGQEKLFF
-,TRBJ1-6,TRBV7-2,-,TGTGCCAGCAGCTCCAGGGGCCGTAGCGATAATTCACCCCTCCACTTT,CASSSRGRSDNSPLHF
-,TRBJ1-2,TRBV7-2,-,TGTGCCAGCAGCTTACGTGACCCGAGTTTCTATGGCTACACCTTC,CASSLRDPSFYGYTF
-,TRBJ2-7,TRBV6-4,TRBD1,TGTGCCAGCAGTGACCCGGTAAGGGGGCTCTGGATTTACGAGCAGTACTTC,CASSDPVRGLWIYEQYF
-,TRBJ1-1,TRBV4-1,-,TGCGCCAGCAGCATACATTGGGGCGGCACTGAAGCTTTCTTT,CASSIHWGGTEAFF
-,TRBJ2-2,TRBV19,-,TGTGCCAGTAGTAATGGACTCGTAATGACCGGGGAGCTGTTTTTT,CASSNGLVMTGELFF
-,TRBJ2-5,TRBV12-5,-,TGTGCTAGTGGTTTGGTGTACAAGGACCAAGAGACCCAGTACTTC,CASGLVYKDQETQYF
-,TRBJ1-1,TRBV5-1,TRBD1,TGCGCCAGCAGCCGTGGGACAGAGAACACTGAAGCTTTCTTT,CASSRGTENTEAFF
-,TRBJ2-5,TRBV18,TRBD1,TGTGCCAGCTCACCGGGACAGGGGCAAGAGACCCAGTACTTC,CASSPGQGQETQYF
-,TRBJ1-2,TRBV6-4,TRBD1,TGTGCCAGCAGTGACTCAGACAGGGGCGGCTACACCTTC,CASSDSDRGGYTF
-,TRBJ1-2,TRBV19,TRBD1,TGTGCCAGTAGTATACAGCTGGGACAGGCCTTTGGCTACACCTTC,CASSIQLGQAFGYTF
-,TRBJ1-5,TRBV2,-,TGTGCCAGCAGTGAAGTTCCTGGGAATCAGCCCCAGCATTTT,CASSEVPGNQPQHF
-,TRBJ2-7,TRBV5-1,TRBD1,TGCGCCAGCAGCTGGACCCGGGACAGCTCCTACGAGCAGTACTTC,CASSWTRDSSYEQYF
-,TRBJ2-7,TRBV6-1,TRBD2,TGTGCCAGCACCGGGACTAGCCAGAACTACGAGCAGTACTTC,CASTGTSQNYEQYF
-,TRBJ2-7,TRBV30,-,TGTGCCTGGGACAGCCAGACCTACGAGCAGTACTTC,CAWDSQTYEQYF
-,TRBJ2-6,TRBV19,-,TGTGCCAGTAGTACTCAACCGGGGCAGGCGCTCTCTGGGGCCAACGTCCTGACTTTC,CASSTQPGQALSGANVLTF
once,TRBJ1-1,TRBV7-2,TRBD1,TGTGCCAGCAGCTCGACAGGGGGCACCACTGAAGCTTTCTTT,CASSSTGGTTEAFF
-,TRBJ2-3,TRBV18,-,TGTGCCAGCTCACCTATGGCGGGGAGCACAGATACGCAGTATTTT,CASSPMAGSTDTQYF
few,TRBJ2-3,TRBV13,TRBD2,TGTGCCAGCAGCCCGATATTGCGGGGGGCGGAGTTGACAGATACGCAGTATTTT,CASSPILRGAELTDTQYF
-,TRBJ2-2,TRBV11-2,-,TGTGCCAGCTCTCAGGCCCCAGGCACCGGGGAGCTGTTTTTT,CASSQAPGTGELFF
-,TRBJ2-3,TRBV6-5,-,TGTGCCAGCTCATTCCGTTTACAAGATACGCAGTATTTT,CASSFRLQDTQYF
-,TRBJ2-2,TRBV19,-,TGTGCCAGTAGTAGTGGCATATCGGGTTCGTCCACCGGGGAGCTGTTTTTT,CASSSGISGSSTGELFF
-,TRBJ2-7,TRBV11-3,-,TGTGCCAGCAGCTTAGGGGGGAACACCTACGAGCAGTACTTC,CASSLGGNTYEQYF
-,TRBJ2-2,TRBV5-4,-,TGTGCCAGCAGCTTGGGAGCGGCGGGGCACACCGGGGAGCTGTTTTTT,CASSLGAAGHTGELFF
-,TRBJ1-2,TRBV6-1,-,TGTGCCAGCAGTGAAAAAGCCTATGGCTACACCTTC,CASSEKAYGYTF
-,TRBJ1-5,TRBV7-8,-,TGTGCCAGCAGCTTCCAACCTGATCAGCCCCAGCATTTT,CASSFQPDQPQHF
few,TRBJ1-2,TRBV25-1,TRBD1,TGTGCCAGCAGTGAATGGGACAGAGAGGATGGCTACACCTTC,CASSEWDREDGYTF
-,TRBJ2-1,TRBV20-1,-,TGCAGTGCTGCCCACGAGGAGCAGTTCTTC,CSAAHEEQFF
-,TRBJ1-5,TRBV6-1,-,TGTGCCAGCAGTGAAGGAATCCTATACGGCAATCAGCCCCAGCATTTT,CASSEGILYGNQPQHF
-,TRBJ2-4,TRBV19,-,TGTGCCAGTAGTATGCAGGGGGGAAACATTCAGTACTTC,CASSMQGGNIQYF
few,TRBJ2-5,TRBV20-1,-,TGCAGTGCTAGGGTAGAGTTGGCCCAGTACTTC,CSARVELAQYF
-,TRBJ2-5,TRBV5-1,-,TGCGCCAGCAGCCGAACTAGGGAAGAGACCCAGTACTTC,CASSRTREETQYF
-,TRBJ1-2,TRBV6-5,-,TGTGCCAGCACCCCGGCCGGAGGGATGTACTATGGCTACACCTTC,CASTPAGGMYYGYTF
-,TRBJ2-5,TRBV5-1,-,TGCGCCAGCAGCTTGGGAAAAGTTTTTGAGACCCAGTACTTC,CASSLGKVFETQYF
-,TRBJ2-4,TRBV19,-,TGTGCCAGTAGTCAGACCGCGCCCCACGGTGACATTCAGTACTTC,CASSQTAPHGDIQYF